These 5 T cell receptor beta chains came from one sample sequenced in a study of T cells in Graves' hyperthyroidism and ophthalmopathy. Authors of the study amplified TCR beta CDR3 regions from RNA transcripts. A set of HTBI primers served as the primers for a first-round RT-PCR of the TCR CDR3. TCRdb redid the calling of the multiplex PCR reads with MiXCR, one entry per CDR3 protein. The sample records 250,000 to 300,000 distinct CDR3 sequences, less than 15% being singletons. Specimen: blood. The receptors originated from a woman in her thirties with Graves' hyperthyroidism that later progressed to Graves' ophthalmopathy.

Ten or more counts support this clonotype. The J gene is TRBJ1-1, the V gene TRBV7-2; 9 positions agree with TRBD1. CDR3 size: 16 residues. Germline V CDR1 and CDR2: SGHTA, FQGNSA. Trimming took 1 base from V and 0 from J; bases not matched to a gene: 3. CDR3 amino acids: CASSLGDRALNTEAFF. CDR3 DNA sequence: TGTGCCAGCAGCTTAGGGGACAGGGCCCTGAACACTGAAGCTTTCTTT.

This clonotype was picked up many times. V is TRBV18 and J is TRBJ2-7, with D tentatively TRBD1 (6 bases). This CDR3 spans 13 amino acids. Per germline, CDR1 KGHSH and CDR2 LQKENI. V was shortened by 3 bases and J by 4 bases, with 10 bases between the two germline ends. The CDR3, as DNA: TGTGCCAGCTCACCGACAGGACAGTACGAGCAGTACTTC. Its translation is CASSPTGQYEQYF.

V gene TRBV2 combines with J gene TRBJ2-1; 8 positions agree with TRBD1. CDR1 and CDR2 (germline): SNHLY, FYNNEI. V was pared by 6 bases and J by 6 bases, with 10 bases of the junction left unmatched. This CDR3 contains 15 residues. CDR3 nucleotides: TGTGCCAGCAGGAAAGGACAGGGTAAGATCAATGAGCAGTTCTTC. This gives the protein CASRKGQGKINEQFF.

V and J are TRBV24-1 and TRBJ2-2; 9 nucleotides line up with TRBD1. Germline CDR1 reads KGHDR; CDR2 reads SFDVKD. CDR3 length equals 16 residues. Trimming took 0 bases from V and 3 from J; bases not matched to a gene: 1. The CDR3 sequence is CATSDLTGGDTGELFF. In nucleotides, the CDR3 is TGTGCCACCAGTGATTTGACAGGGGGCGACACCGGGGAGCTGTTTTTT.

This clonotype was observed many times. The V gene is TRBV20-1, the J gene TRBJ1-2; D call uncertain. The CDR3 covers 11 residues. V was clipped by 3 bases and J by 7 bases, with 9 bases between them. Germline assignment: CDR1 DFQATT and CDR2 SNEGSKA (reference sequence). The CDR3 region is CSASSDGGYTF. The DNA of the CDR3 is TGCAGTGCTAGCTCCGACGGTGGCTACACCTTC.